This passage covers 20 T cell receptor beta chains from one sample sequenced in a study of blood T cell repertoires in COVID-19. Produced via immunoSEQ multiplex PCR; TCRdb's table is partial and in-frame only. The sample has a few hundred thousand clones; 75% to 90% are singletons. The specimen was peripheral blood. Receptors were obtained from a man aged 25 to 40 with acute or convalescent COVID-19.

The V gene is TRBV5-1, the J gene TRBJ1-4; D uncertain. V lost 6 bases and J lost 4, with 13 bases in between. CDR3 length: 14 residues. Germline V CDR1 and CDR2: SGHRS, YFSETQ. CDR3 coding DNA: TGCGCCAGCACCGAGGGAGCCCTTAATGAAAAACTGTTTTTT. Translating it yields CASTEGALNEKLFF.

This sequence joins TRBV4-1 and TRBJ1-6, with D possibly matching TRBD1 (5 bases). The length of the CDR3 is 18 residues. Germline lookup yields CDR1 MGHRA and CDR2 YSYEKL. The V gene lost 4 bases and the J gene lost 5 bases, with 21 bases spanning the gap. The DNA of the CDR3 is TGCGCCAGCAGCCGGCTCAGCCCCCAGGGCTCGAATAATTCACCCCTCCACTTT. Protein sequence: CASSRLSPQGSNNSPLHF.

This clone was seen just once. This chain links TRBV9 with TRBJ1-3, with D uncertain. Looked up from germline, CDR1 is SGDLS and CDR2 is YYNGEE. V was clipped by 0 bases and J by 4 bases, with 5 bases between them. CDR3 length: 13 amino acids. CDR3 in DNA: TGTGCCAGCAGCGTAGAGCTGGGAAACACCATATATTTT. Protein: CASSVELGNTIYF.

The chain combines TRBV7-8 with TRBJ1-6; 12 positions agree with TRBD1. V was pared by 3 bases and J by 7 bases, with 4 bases of the junction left unmatched. The CDR3 has 16 amino acids. Germline V gene lookup returns CDR1 SGHVS and CDR2 FQNEAQ. The CDR3 nucleotides are TGTGCCAGCAGCTTGAGGGGACAGGGGGCCAATTCACCCCTCCACTTT. It is translated as CASSLRGQGANSPLHF.

The V gene is TRBV5-6, the J gene TRBJ1-1; maybe TRBD1 (5 bases). The CDR3 is 12 amino acids. The V and J ends lost 0 bases and 6 bases respectively, with 6 bases between them. Per germline, CDR1 SGHDT and CDR2 YYEEEE. In DNA, the CDR3 is TGTGCCAGCAGCTTGGTGGGGCCTGAAGCTTTCTTT. It encodes CASSLVGPEAFF.

This chain connects TRBV7-8 to TRBJ2-7; unclear D gene. Trimming removed 1 base from V and 3 bases from J, with 10 bases in between. The CDR3 sequence is 14 residues long. Germline assignment: CDR1 SGHVS and CDR2 FQNEAQ. In nucleotides, the CDR3 is TGTGCCAGCAGCTTAGGTCACATTCTCTACGAGCAGTACTTC. This sequence encodes CASSLGHILYEQYF.

V is TRBV2 and J is TRBJ1-3; D is possibly TRBD1 (6 bases). Trimming shortened V by 4 bases and J by 0 bases, and 10 bases separated the two germline ends. Looked up from germline, CDR1 is SNHLY and CDR2 is FYNNEI. The CDR3 runs 15 residues. The CDR3 region is CASSVSGVSGNTIYF. CDR3 bases: TGTGCCAGCAGTGTTTCAGGGGTCTCTGGAAACACCATATATTTT. Combining the CDR3 with reference TRBV2 and TRBJ1-3 gives the whole variable domain EPEVTQTPSHQVTQMGQEVILRCVPISNHLYFYWYRQILGQKVEFLVSFYNNEISEKSEIFDDQFSVERPDGSNFTLKIRSTKLEDSAMYFCASSVSGVSGNTIYFGEGSWLTVV.

The chain recombines TRBV5-5 with TRBJ2-1, with 10 bases matching TRBD2. Per germline, CDR1 SGHKS and CDR2 YYEKEE (reference sequence). V shed 3 bases and J 6 bases; nucleotides not matched to a gene: 6. The CDR3 extends over 15 amino acids. The CDR3: CASSSPLAGFNEQFF. The CDR3 nucleotides read TGTGCCAGCAGCTCCCCACTAGCGGGGTTCAATGAGCAGTTCTTC.

The V gene is TRBV11-2, the J gene TRBJ2-3; TRBD2 matches 8 bases. This CDR3 has 16 residues. CDR1 and CDR2 (germline): SGHAT, FQNNGV. V was clipped by 5 bases and J by 1 base; unmatched bases: 8. DNA for the CDR3: TGTGCCAGCAGCCCACAACCGGGACTAGGCACAGATACGCAGTATTTT. Protein product: CASSPQPGLGTDTQYF.

The V and J genes are TRBV6-5 and TRBJ2-1, with D unclear. Germline CDR1 is MNHEY and CDR2 is SVGAGI. Trimming took 6 bases from V and 5 from J, leaving 14 bases between them. The CDR3 loop spans 14 amino acids. The CDR3 region has the DNA TGTGCCAGCAGCAAACTATTAACCGACAATGAGCAGTTCTTC. Amino acids: CASSKLLTDNEQFF.

The V gene is TRBV5-1, the J gene TRBJ1-4; 7 bases align to TRBD1. The CDR3 sequence is 15 residues long. J gave up 2 bases and V 5 bases, and 6 bases lay outside the gene matches. Germline lookup yields CDR1 SGHRS and CDR2 YFSETQ. CDR3 bases: TGCGCCAGCAGTCAAACAGGGGCTACTAATGAAAAACTGTTTTTT. Its protein is CASSQTGATNEKLFF.

V and J are TRBV19 and TRBJ1-2; D ambiguous. The V end was cut by 7 bases, the J end by 0 bases, with 9 bases between. The CDR3 runs to 13 residues. Germline V gene lookup returns CDR1 LNHDA and CDR2 SQIVND (reference sequence). As DNA, the CDR3 is TGTGCCAGTACAGGCCAAGCTAACTATGGCTACACCTTC. It translates to CASTGQANYGYTF.

J is TRBJ2-4 and V is TRBV2; possibly TRBD1 for D (5 bases). The germline V gene has CDR1 SNHLY and CDR2 FYNNEI. Deletions cut 8 bases from V and 0 bases from J, with 14 bases between. This CDR3 spans 15 amino acids. Written as DNA, the CDR3 is TGTGCCAGCTTAGGGGTTGTGCTAGCCAAAAACATTCAGTACTTC. Protein sequence: CASLGVVLAKNIQYF.

The genes are TRBV28 and TRBJ1-5; a weak D match, TRBD1 (5 bases). V lost 5 bases, J lost 7 bases, and 15 bases lay in between. The CDR3 spans 14 residues. From germline, CDR1 is MDHEN and CDR2 SYDVKM. In DNA, the CDR3 is TGTGCCAGCAGTGGCCCCAGGGTGAGGCAGCCCCAGCATTTT. It codes for CASSGPRVRQPQHF.

The genes are TRBV2 and TRBJ2-3; 7 bases map to TRBD2. Germline V CDR1 and CDR2: SNHLY, FYNNEI. This CDR3 spans 14 amino acids. The J segment lost 6 bases and the V segment lost 6 bases, leaving 9 bases of the junction unmatched. The CDR3 here is CASSGGTTYDTQYF. The CDR3 region has the DNA TGTGCCAGCAGCGGGGGGACTACTTACGATACGCAGTATTTT.

The CDR3 nucleotides are TGCGCCAGCAGCTGGACTAGCGATAACAATGAGCAGTTCTTC. Amino acids: CASSWTSDNNEQFF. This chain connects TRBV5-1 to TRBJ2-1; 9 bases fit TRBD2. Trimming at V came to 3 bases and at J to 5 bases, leaving 3 bases not matched to a gene. From germline, CDR1 is SGHRS and CDR2 YFSETQ. This CDR3 spans 14 amino acids.

This chain connects TRBV30 to TRBJ2-5, with 8 positions matching TRBD1. The CDR3 sequence is 16 residues long. Germline assignment: CDR1 GTSNPN and CDR2 SVGIG (reference sequence). J was trimmed by 2 bases and V by 1 base; bases with no gene match: 9. The CDR3 protein is CAWSAGRQGSQETQYF. DNA for the CDR3: TGTGCCTGGAGTGCGGGCCGACAGGGGTCACAAGAGACCCAGTACTTC.

The V call is TRBV5-8, the J call TRBJ2-5; 10 nucleotides line up with TRBD1. The CDR3 extends over 15 amino acids. After removal of 3 bases from V and 5 bases from J, the junction contained 7 bases not matched to a gene. CDR1 SGHTS and CDR2 YDEGEE come from the germline V gene. The CDR3 loop is CASSYRTGGVETQYF. In nucleotides, the CDR3 is TGTGCCAGCAGCTATCGGACAGGGGGTGTGGAGACCCAGTACTTC. The entire variable domain, with the rest obtained from reference TRBV5-8 and TRBJ2-5, is as follows: EAGVTQSPTHLIKTRGQQATLRCSPISGHTSVYWYQQALGLGLQFLLWYDEGEERNRGNFPPRFSGRQFPNYSSELNVNALELEDSALYLCASSYRTGGVETQYFGPGTRLLVL.

Only a few counts were recorded for this clone. V is TRBV28 and J is TRBJ1-6; 10 nucleotides agree with TRBD1. V was clipped by 6 bases and J by 7 bases; unmatched bases: 9. CDR1 and CDR2 (germline): MDHEN, SYDVKM. The CDR3 totals 16 residues. The DNA of the CDR3 is TGTGCCAGCAGCCCCGGGGACAGGGGTTACAATTCACCCCTCCACTTT. Residues: CASSPGDRGYNSPLHF. Variable domain in full (rest from reference TRBV28 and TRBJ1-6): DVKVTQSSRYLVKRTGEKVFLECVQDMDHENMFWYRQDPGLGLRLIYFSYDVKMKEKGDIPEGYSVSREKKERFSLILESASTNQTSMYLCASSPGDRGYNSPLHFGNGTRLTVT.

The sample holds one count of this clone. The chain combines TRBV7-9 with TRBJ2-7, with no clear D. CDR3 length equals 15 residues. V was pared by 2 bases and J by 2 bases, with 13 bases between. Germline-derived CDR1 and CDR2 are SEHNR and FQNEAQ (reference sequence). CDR3 DNA sequence: TGTGCCAGCAGCTTAAGTGCGGCCAGAACCTACGAGCAGTACTTC. Translation gives CASSLSAARTYEQYF. The whole variable domain, filled in from reference TRBV7-9 and TRBJ2-7, reads DTGVSQNPRHKITKRGQNVTFRCDPISEHNRLYWYRQTLGQGPEFLTYFQNEAQLEKSRLLSDRFSAERPKGSFSTLEIQRTEQGDSAMYLCASSLSAARTYEQYFGPGTRLTVT.